The clone carrying this T cell receptor (beta chain) was counted many times. The antigen remains unidentified. Clinical symptoms, serum thyroxine and TRAb, thyroid ultrasound and orbital computed tomography together formed the diagnostic basis. From germline, CDR1 is SGHTA and CDR2 FQGNSA. J was trimmed by 5 bases and V by 0 bases; bases with no gene match: 10. The CDR3 loop spans 19 amino acids. RNA transcripts provided the source from which TCR beta CDR3 regions were amplified. First-round RT-PCR with HTBI primers amplified the TCR CDR3 region. TCRdb reanalysed the multiplex PCR reads using MiXCR and keeps one entry per CDR3 protein. This repertoire shows around 600,000 distinct CDR3 sequences, roughly 15% found once; its top ten account for approximately 12%. The sample comes from a study of T cells in Graves' hyperthyroidism and ophthalmopathy. At the level of the study: Before treatment of any kind, peripheral blood was taken at initial diagnosis.

Study results and limitations: Clonotypes that were expanded in thyroid above 0.001 mostly appeared in blood too.

The chain uses TRBV7-2 and TRBJ2-3; the match to TRBD2 covers 14 bases. This clonotype was sampled from a woman aged 45-59 years with Graves' ophthalmopathy. The specimen sequenced was blood. The CDR3 sequence is CASSLATSGRALILDTQYF. CDR3 DNA sequence: TGTGCCAGCAGCTTAGCGACTAGCGGGAGGGCCCTCATCTTAGATACGCAGTATTTT. Full variable domain (remainder filled in from reference TRBV7-2 and TRBJ2-3): GAGVSQSPSNKVTEKGKDVELRCDPISGHTALYWYRQSLGQGLEFLIYFQGNSAPDKSGLPSDRFSAERTGGSVSTLTIQRTQQEDSAVYLCASSLATSGRALILDTQYFGPGTRLTVL.